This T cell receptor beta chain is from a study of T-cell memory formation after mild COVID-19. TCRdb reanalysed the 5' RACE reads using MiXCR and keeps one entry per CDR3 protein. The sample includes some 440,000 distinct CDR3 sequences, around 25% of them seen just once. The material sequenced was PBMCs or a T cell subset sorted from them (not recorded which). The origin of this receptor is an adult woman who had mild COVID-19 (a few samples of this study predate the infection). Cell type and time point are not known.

The CDR3 DNA reads TGTGCCAGCAGTTTGGACAGGGCTGGCAATCAGCCCCAGCATTTT. Translation gives CASSLDRAGNQPQHF. V is TRBV27 and J is TRBJ1-5; 8 bases are a match to TRBD1. Germline V gives CDR1 MNHEY, CDR2 SMNVEV (reference sequence). This CDR3 spans 15 amino acids. V trimming: 3 bases; J trimming: 2 bases; junction bases outside the gene matches: 3.